This T cell receptor beta chain was captured by sequencing in a study of cytotoxic CD8 clonotypes in ibrutinib-treated CLL. Measured with immunoSEQ multiplex PCR; TCRdb has only the in-frame clones, and not every one. Altogether fewer than 400,000 clones are present, roughly 71% being singletons, with the ten largest covering roughly 6%. Only one count was recorded for this clone. V lost 1 base and J lost 6; bases outside the gene matches: 11. Germline CDR1 and CDR2: SGHNT and YYREEE (reference sequence). This CDR3 comprises 16 residues. Around 1.8 micrograms of genomic DNA came from cryopreserved PBMCs for TCR beta libraries.

The V gene is TRBV5-4, the J gene TRBJ2-7, with TRBD2 matching over 9 bases. The clonotype originates from a human donor with chronic lymphocytic leukemia. This material consisted of PBMCs, taken after 36 months of ibrutinib treatment. CDR3 sequence: CASSLFPSGVRSEQYF. CDR3 nucleotide sequence: TGTGCCAGCAGCTTGTTTCCTAGCGGGGTTCGGTCCGAGCAGTACTTC.